This TCR beta chain was observed in a study of CD8+ T cells in alopecia areata. Study overall: Treatment of the treated patients consisted of oral tofacitinib, 5 to 10 mg twice daily. The study gave tofacitinib for 6 to 18 months, then 6 months off drug.

From germline, CDR1 is SQVTM and CDR2 ANQGSEA. This CDR3 region has 11 residues. V lost 1 base to trimming and J lost 4 bases, with 4 bases between them. PBMC-derived CD4+ and CD8+ T cells were sorted. Sequencing relied on a cDNA template that was reverse transcribed from extracted RNA. Sequenced by immunoSEQ multiplex PCR; TCRdb stores in-frame clones only, minus some. This sample has 100,000 to 150,000 clones, with roughly 58% found just once. The genes are TRBV29-1 and TRBJ1-2; D remains unclear. Sequencing was performed on CD4+ T cells sorted from blood, taken at week 0. The clonotype comes from a human donor with alopecia areata. In DNA form, the CDR3 reads TGCAGCGTTGAAGGGTTCTATGGCTACACCTTC. Translating it yields CSVEGFYGYTF.